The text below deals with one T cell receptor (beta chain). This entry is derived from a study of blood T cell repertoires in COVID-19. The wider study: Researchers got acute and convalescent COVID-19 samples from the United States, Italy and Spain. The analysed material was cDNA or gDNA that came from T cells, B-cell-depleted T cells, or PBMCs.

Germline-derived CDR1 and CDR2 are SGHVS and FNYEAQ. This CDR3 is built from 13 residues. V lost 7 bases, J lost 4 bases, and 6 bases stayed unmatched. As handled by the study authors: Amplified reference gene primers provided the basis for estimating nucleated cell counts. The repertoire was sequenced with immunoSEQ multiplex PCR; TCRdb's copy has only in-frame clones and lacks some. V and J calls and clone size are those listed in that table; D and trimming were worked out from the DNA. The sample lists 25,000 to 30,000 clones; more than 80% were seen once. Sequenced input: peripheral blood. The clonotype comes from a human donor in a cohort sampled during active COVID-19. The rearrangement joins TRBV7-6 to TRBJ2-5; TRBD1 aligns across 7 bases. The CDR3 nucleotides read TGTGCCAGCACCTTGACAGGGCGAGAGACCCAGTACTTC. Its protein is CASTLTGRETQYF.